This T cell receptor beta chain was recorded in a study of blood T cell repertoires in COVID-19. Only in-frame clones appear in the TCRdb table, and some are missing; sequencing was by immunoSEQ multiplex PCR. The data show some 20,000 clones, with 80% to 90% seen just once and 15% to 20% held by the top ten. The V gene's germline CDR1 is MNHEY and CDR2 SMNVEV (reference sequence). The J segment lost 2 bases and the V segment lost 5 bases, leaving 8 bases of the junction unmatched. The CDR3 extends over 15 amino acids. Specimen: peripheral blood. The TCR sequence derives from a human donor with acute or convalescent COVID-19. The donor label of this sample is uncertain. V is TRBV27 and J is TRBJ1-1; 7 bases map to TRBD1. The CDR3 DNA sequence: TGTGCCAGCAGTACCCAGGGGGACAGCAACACTGAAGCTTTCTTT. Protein sequence: CASSTQGDSNTEAFF.